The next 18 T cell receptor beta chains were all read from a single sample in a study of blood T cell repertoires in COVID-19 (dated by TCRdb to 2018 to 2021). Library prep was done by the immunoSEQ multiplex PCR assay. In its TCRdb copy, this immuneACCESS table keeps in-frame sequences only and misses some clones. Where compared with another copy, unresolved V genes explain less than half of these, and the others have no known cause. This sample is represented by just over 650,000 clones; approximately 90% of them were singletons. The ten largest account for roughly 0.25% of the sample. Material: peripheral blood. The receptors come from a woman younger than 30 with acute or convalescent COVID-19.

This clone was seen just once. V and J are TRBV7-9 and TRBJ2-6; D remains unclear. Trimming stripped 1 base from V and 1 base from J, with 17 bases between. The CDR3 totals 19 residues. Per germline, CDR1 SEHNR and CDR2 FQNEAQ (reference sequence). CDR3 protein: CASSLVSIAGRSGANVLTF. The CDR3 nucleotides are TGTGCCAGCAGCTTAGTCTCTATTGCAGGCCGTTCTGGGGCCAACGTCCTGACTTTC.

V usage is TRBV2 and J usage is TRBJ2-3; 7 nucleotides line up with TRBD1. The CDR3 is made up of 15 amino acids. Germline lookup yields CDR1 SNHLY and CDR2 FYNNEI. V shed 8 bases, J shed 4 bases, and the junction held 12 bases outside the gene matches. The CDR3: CASERDRGLADTQYF. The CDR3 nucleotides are TGTGCCAGCGAACGGGACAGAGGGTTGGCAGATACGCAGTATTTT.

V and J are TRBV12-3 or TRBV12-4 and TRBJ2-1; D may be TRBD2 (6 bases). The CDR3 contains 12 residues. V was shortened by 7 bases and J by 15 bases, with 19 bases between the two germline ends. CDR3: CASTPGLLPPFF. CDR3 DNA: TGTGCCAGCACCCCCGGACTACTCCCCCCGTTCTTC.

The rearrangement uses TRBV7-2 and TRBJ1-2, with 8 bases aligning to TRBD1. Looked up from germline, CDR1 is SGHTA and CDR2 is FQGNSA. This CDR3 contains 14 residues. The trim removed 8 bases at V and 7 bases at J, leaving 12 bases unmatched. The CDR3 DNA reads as TGTGCCAGCGCCCCGGGCAGGGGGCTCTCTGGCTACACCTTC. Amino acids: CASAPGRGLSGYTF.

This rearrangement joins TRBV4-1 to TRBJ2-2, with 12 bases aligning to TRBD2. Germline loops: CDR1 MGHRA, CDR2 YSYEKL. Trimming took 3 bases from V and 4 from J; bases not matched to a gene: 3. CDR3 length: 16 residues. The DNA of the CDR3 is TGCGCCAGCAGCCAGTCTAGCGGGGGGGCCACCGGGGAGCTGTTTTTT. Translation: CASSQSSGGATGELFF.

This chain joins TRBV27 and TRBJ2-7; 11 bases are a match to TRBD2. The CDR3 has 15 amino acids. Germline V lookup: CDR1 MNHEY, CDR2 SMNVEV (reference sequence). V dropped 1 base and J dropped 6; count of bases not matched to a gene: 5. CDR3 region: CASSLYASGGLEQYF. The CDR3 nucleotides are TGTGCCAGCAGTTTATATGCTAGCGGGGGGCTCGAGCAGTACTTC.

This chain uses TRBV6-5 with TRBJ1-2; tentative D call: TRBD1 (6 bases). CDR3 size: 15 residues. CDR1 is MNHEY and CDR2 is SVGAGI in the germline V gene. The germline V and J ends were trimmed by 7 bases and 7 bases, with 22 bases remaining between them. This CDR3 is CASMPTGAPVSGYTF. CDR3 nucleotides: TGTGCCAGCATGCCGACAGGCGCCCCTGTTTCTGGCTACACCTTC.

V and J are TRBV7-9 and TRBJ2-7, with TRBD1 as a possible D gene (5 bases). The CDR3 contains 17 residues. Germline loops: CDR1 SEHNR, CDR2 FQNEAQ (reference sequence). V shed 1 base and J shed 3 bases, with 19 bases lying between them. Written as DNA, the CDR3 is TGTGCCAGCAGCTTAGAGGGTGGGAAGGGGCGATTCTACGAGCAGTACTTC. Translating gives CASSLEGGKGRFYEQYF.

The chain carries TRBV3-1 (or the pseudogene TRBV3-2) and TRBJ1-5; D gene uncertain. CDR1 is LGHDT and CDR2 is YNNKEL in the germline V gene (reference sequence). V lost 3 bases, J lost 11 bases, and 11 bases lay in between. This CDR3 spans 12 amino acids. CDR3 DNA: TGTGCCAGCAGCCAGAGGACTGGGGCCCAGCATTTT. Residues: CASSQRTGAQHF.

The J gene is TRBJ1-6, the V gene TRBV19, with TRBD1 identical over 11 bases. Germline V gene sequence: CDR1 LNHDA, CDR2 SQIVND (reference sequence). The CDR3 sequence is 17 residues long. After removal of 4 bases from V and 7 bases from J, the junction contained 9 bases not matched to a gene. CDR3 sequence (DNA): TGTGCCAGTAGTAAGGACAGGGGGCGAGGGGTAAATTCACCCCTCCACTTT. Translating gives CASSKDRGRGVNSPLHF.

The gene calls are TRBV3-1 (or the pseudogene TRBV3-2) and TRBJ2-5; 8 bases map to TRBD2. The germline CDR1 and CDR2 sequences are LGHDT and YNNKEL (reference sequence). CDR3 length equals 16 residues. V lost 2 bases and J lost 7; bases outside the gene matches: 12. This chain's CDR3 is CASSQLTGGSPGTQYF. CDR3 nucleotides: TGTGCCAGCAGCCAACTAACGGGGGGGTCTCCCGGGACCCAGTACTTC.

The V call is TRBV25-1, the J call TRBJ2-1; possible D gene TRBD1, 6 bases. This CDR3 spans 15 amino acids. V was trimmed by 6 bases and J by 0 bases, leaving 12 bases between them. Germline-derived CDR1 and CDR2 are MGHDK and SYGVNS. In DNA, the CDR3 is TGTGCCAGCAGAGACCCGGACAGCTCCTACAATGAGCAGTTCTTC. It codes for CASRDPDSSYNEQFF. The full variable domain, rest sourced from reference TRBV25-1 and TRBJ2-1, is EADIYQTPRYLVIGTGKKITLECSQTMGHDKMYWYQQDPGMELHLIHYSYGVNSTEKGDLSSESTVSRIRTEHFPLTLESARPSHTSQYLCASRDPDSSYNEQFFGPGTRLTVL.

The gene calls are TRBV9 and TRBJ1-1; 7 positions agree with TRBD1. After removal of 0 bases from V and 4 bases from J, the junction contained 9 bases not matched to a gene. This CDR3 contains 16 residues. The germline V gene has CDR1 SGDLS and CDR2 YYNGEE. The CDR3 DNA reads TGTGCCAGCAGCGTAGAAGGGGGCGCGGCTACCACTGAAGCTTTCTTT. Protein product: CASSVEGGAATTEAFF.

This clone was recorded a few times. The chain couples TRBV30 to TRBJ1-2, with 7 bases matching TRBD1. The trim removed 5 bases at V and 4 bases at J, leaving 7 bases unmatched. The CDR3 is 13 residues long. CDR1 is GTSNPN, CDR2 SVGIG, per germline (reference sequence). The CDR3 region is CAWSGTVVYGYTF. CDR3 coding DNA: TGTGCCTGGTCCGGGACAGTTGTCTATGGCTACACCTTC. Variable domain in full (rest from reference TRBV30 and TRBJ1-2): SQTIHQWPATLVQPVGSPLSLECTVEGTSNPNLYWYRQAAGRGLQLLFYSVGIGQISSEVPQNLSASRPQDRQFILSSKKLLLSDSGFYLCAWSGTVVYGYTFGSGTRLTVV.

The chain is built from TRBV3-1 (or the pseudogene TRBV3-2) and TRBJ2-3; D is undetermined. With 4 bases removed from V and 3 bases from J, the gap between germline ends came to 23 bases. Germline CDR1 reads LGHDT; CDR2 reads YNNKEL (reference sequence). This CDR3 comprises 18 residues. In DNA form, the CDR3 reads TGTGCCAGCAGCCGTACAGCAGCCAAGACCTCTACTACAGATACGCAGTATTTT. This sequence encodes CASSRTAAKTSTTDTQYF.

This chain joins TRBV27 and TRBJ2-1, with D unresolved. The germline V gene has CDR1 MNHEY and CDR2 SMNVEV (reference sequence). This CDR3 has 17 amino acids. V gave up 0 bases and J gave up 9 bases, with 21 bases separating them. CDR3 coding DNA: TGTGCCAGCAGTTTATCGTGGGCAGAGCTACAATATCCTGAGCAGTTCTTC. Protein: CASSLSWAELQYPEQFF.

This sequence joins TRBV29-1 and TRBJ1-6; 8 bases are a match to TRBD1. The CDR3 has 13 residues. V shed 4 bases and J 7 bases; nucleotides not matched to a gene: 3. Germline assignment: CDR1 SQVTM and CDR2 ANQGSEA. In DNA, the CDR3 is TGCAGCGTTGGGACAGGGACAAATTCACCCCTCCACTTT. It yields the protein CSVGTGTNSPLHF. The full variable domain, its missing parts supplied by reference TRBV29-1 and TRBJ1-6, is SAVISQKPSRDICQRGTSLTIQCQVDSQVTMMFWYRQQPGQSLTLIATANQGSEATYESGFVIDKFPISRPNLTFSTLTVSNMSPEDSSIYLCSVGTGTNSPLHFGNGTRLTVT.

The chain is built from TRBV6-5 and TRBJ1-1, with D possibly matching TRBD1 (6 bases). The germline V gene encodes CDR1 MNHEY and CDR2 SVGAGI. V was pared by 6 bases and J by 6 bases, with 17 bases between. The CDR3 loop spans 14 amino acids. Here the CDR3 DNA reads TGTGCCAGCAGAGAGTACAGGGATAGGGCTGAAGCTTTCTTT. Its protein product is CASREYRDRAEAFF.